The sequence of this TCR beta chain was determined in a study of CD8 T cells in Susac syndrome. A quantity of 0.5 to 1 ug RNA underwent reverse transcription using random hexamers. TCRdb reprocessed the immunoSEQ multiplex PCR reads via MiXCR and lists one record per CDR3 protein. The sample holds about 210,000 distinct CDR3 sequences, 95% seen once. CDR1 is PRHDT, CDR2 FYEKMQ, per germline (reference sequence). Deletions cut 4 bases from V and 13 bases from J, with 11 bases between. The length of the CDR3 is 11 residues. The chain has TRBV13 and TRBJ2-1; no clear D. This TCR was sampled from a human donor with multiple sclerosis. The sequenced material came from CD4+ T cells from PBMCs. In nucleotides, the CDR3 is TGTGCCAGCAGCTATCGAGCTCCCCAGTTCTTC. This codes for CASSYRAPQFF. Together with reference TRBV13 and TRBJ2-1, the CDR3 gives the full variable domain: AAGVIQSPRHLIKEKRETATLKCYPIPRHDTVYWYQQGPGQDPQFLISFYEKMQSDKGSIPDRFSAQQFSDYHSELNMSSLELGDSALYFCASSYRAPQFFGPGTRLTVL.